This is a list of T cell receptor beta chains from one sample in a study of regulatory T cells in long-lasting Graves disease. In TCRdb, the multiplex PCR reads were re-called with MiXCR into one record per CDR3 protein. The table includes over 450,000 distinct CDR3 sequences, about 12% detected once. These data were also reused for a study on T cells in Graves' hyperthyroidism and ophthalmopathy.

The specimen comprised peripheral blood mononuclear cells (PBMCs), sampled at new diagnosis, from a patient treated with antithyroid drugs. The receptors come from a woman in her 30s with Graves disease. Both conserved end residues are part of each CDR3. The D gene is left open where the match is weak. Clone size, where shown, is once, few, many, or a class for clones that have expanded.

D	V	J	size	CDR3	DNA
.	TRBV18	TRBJ1-6	.	CASSPGQGSNSPLHF	TGTGCCAGCTCGCCGGGTCAAGGAAGTAATTCACCCCTCCACTTT
.	TRBV19	TRBJ2-7	many	CASSIGWKGVGEQYF	TGTGCCAGTAGTATAGGGTGGAAGGGGGTCGGCGAGCAGTACTTC
.	TRBV20-1	TRBJ1-5	many	CSARDGRDSNQPQHF	TGCAGTGCTAGAGATGGGCGGGATTCCAATCAGCCCCAGCATTTT
TRBD2	TRBV2	TRBJ2-7	many	CAINRGGGPREQYF	TGTGCCATCAATCGTGGGGGAGGGCCTCGAGAGCAGTACTTC
.	TRBV5-1	TRBJ2-3	few	CASSLERARIDTQYF	TGCGCCAGCAGCTTGGAAAGGGCGAGGATAGATACGCAGTATTTT
.	TRBV19	TRBJ2-7	few	CASSIGGAEQYF	TGTGCCAGTAGTATTGGGGGTGCCGAGCAGTACTTC
TRBD1	TRBV25-1	TRBJ1-6	.	CASRGGAGTGNSPLHF	TGTGCCAGCCGCGGGGGGGCCGGGACAGGGAATTCACCCCTCCACTTT
.	TRBV2	TRBJ1-5	few	CVSSSQGSNQPQHF	TGTGTCAGCAGCTCCCAAGGTAGCAATCAGCCCCAGCATTTT
.	TRBV7-2	TRBJ2-5	many	CASSLTIVGETQYF	TGTGCCAGCAGCTTGACCATTGTAGGAGAGACCCAGTACTTC
TRBD1	TRBV18	TRBJ1-2	many	CASSPWTGVYGYTF	TGTGCCAGCTCACCCTGGACAGGGGTCTATGGCTACACCTTC
TRBD2	TRBV6-5	TRBJ2-3	.	CASSYLAGPKTF	TGTGCCAGCAGTTACCTAGCGGGACCCAAAACGTTT
.	TRBV2	TRBJ2-3	many	CASSAPDTDTQYF	TGTGCCAGCAGTGCCCCGGACACAGATACGCAATATTTT
.	TRBV2	TRBJ2-1	many	CAITPPSGVYNEQFF	TGTGCCATCACCCCTCCCAGCGGAGTCTACAATGAGCAGTTCTTC
TRBD1	TRBV28	TRBJ2-7	many	CASTPGSTGISYEQYF	TGTGCCAGCACCCCCGGGTCGACAGGGATATCCTACGAGCAGTACTTC
.	TRBV15	TRBJ2-1	many	CATSPRTGTGGDEQFF	TGTGCCACCAGCCCCCGGACAGGTACGGGAGGCGATGAGCAGTTCTTC
.	TRBV29-1	TRBJ2-6	few	CSVIDRTFGANVLTF	TGCAGCGTGATCGACAGGACCTTCGGGGCCAACGTCCTGACTTTC
.	TRBV20-1	TRBJ1-2	few	CSARAGQNYGYTF	TGCAGTGCTAGGGCGGGGCAGAACTATGGCTACACCTTC
TRBD1	TRBV5-5	TRBJ1-3	few	CASSFAGGALFGNTIYF	TGTGCCAGCAGTTTTGCAGGGGGCGCATTGTTCGGAAACACCATATATTTT
TRBD2	TRBV11-2	TRBJ2-1	.	CASSSEPGLAGRGIEQFF	TGTGCCAGCAGCTCCGAACCGGGACTAGCGGGAAGGGGCATCGAGCAGTTCTTC
.	TRBV29-1	TRBJ2-1	few	CSVEGGSVSSYNEQFF	TGCAGCGTTGAAGGTGGTAGCGTGAGCTCCTACAATGAGCAGTTCTTC
.	TRBV2	TRBJ2-7	many	CASSANRVSYEQYF	TGTGCCAGCAGTGCAAACAGGGTGTCTTACGAGCAGTACTTC
.	TRBV6-9	TRBJ1-5	few	CASSFKIDSNQPQHF	TGTGCCAGCAGTTTCAAGATTGATAGCAATCAGCCCCAGCATTTT
TRBD1	TRBV10-2	TRBJ2-5	once	CASSENLRDRVQETQYF	TGCGCCAGCAGTGAGAACCTCCGGGACAGGGTCCAAGAGACCCAGTACTTC
.	TRBV9	TRBJ1-1	.	CASSVVGAAEAFF	TGTGCCAGCAGCGTAGTCGGGGCCGCTGAAGCTTTCTTT
TRBD2	TRBV7-6	TRBJ2-1	many	CASSSSTSGRGYNEQFF	TGTGCCAGCAGCTCTTCGACTAGCGGGAGGGGGTACAATGAGCAGTTCTTC
TRBD2	TRBV28	TRBJ2-7	few	CASREGLAGVEQYF	TGTGCCAGCAGGGAAGGACTAGCGGGAGTCGAGCAGTACTTC
TRBD2	TRBV20-1	TRBJ2-6	many	CSAGGFAEHGANVLTF	TGCAGTGCCGGGGGGTTCGCCGAACATGGGGCCAACGTCCTGACTTTC
TRBD2	TRBV11-2	TRBJ2-3	many	CASSPIAGGADTQYF	TGTGCCAGCAGCCCAATAGCGGGAGGGGCAGATACGCAGTATTTT
TRBD1	TRBV20-1	TRBJ1-1	many	CSASEDRGRNTEAFF	TGCAGTGCTTCTGAGGACAGGGGGCGAAACACTGAAGCTTTCTTT
.	TRBV7-2	TRBJ2-7	many	CASSLQRGPTNYEQYF	TGTGCCAGCAGCTTACAACGGGGACCAACAAACTACGAGCAGTACTTC
TRBD1	TRBV12-3/TRBV12-4	TRBJ1-2	many	CASSSRQGNYGYTF	TGTGCCAGCAGTTCAAGACAGGGTAACTATGGCTACACCTTC
.	TRBV15	TRBJ2-7	many	CATSRDFTGFYEQYF	TGTGCCACCAGCAGAGATTTTACGGGGTTCTACGAGCAGTACTTC
TRBD1	TRBV3-1	TRBJ2-7	.	CASSQDMGTVFYEQYF	TGTGCCAGCAGCCAAGATATGGGGACAGTTTTCTACGAGCAGTACTTC
TRBD1	TRBV29-1	TRBJ1-2	many	CSVEGGPGQGVSGYTF	TGCAGCGTTGAAGGCGGACCGGGACAGGGGGTCAGTGGCTACACCTTC
.	TRBV11-2	TRBJ1-1	many	CASSSRAGTLNTEAFF	TGTGCCAGCAGCTCCCGAGCCGGGACGCTGAACACTGAAGCTTTCTTT